This T cell receptor (beta chain) originates from a study of PD-L1 blockade in urothelial cancer. Time point meaning: pretreatment peripheral blood. This clone was found once. TCRdb keeps only in-frame clones here, not all; method: immunoSEQ multiplex PCR. The sample records 85,000 to 90,000 clones, around 92% being singletons. CDR3 length: 13 residues. V dropped 7 bases and J dropped 5 bases, with 15 bases sitting between them. CDR1 and CDR2 (germline): ENHRY, SYGVKD. This clonotype originated in a woman aged 80 or over with urothelial cancer. The sample consisted of PBMCs, taken around atezolizumab (anti-PD-L1) treatment. V gene TRBV10-3 combines with J gene TRBJ2-7; D gene ambiguous. CDR3 nucleotide sequence: TGTGCCATCACCCCTGGAGTTGGCGACGAGCAGTACTTC. Translating it yields CAITPGVGDEQYF.